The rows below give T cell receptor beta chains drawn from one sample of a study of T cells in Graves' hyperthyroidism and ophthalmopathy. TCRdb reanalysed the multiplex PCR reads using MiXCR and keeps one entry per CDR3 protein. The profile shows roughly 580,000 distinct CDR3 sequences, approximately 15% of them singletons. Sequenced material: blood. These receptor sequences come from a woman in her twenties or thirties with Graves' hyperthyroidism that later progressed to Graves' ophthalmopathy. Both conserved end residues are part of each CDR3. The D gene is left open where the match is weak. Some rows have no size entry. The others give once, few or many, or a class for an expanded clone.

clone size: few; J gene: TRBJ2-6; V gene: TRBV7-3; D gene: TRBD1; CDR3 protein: CASPGQGLQGGANVLTF; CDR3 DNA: TGTGCCAGTCCGGGACAGGGGCTTCAGGGGGGGGCCAACGTCCTGACTTTC
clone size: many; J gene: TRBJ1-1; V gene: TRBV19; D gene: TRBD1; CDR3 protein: CASSSGAGGDMNTEAFF; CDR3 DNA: TGTGCCAGTAGTTCCGGGGCAGGGGGGGACATGAACACTGAAGCTTTCTTT
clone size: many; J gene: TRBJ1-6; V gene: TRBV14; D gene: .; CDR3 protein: CASSQVMGANSPLHF; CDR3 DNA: TGTGCCAGCAGCCAAGTTATGGGGGCTAATTCACCCCTCCACTTT
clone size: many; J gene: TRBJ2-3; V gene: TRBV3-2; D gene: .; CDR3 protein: CASSLRRTSGSPAGDTQYF; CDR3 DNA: TGTGCCAGCAGCCTCCGCCGGACTAGCGGGTCCCCTGCGGGGGATACGCAGTATTTT
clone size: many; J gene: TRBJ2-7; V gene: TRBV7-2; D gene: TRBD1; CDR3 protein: CASSSGQGGFQDEQYF; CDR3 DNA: TGTGCCAGCAGCTCGGGACAGGGAGGGTTTCAGGACGAGCAGTACTTC
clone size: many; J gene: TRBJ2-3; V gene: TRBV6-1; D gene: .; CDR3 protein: CASSVPTDTQYF; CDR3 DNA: TGTGCCAGCAGTGTTCCCACAGATACGCAGTATTTT
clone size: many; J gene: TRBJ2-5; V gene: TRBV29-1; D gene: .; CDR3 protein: CSVLGQGEETQYF; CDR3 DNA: TGCAGCGTCCTAGGCCAAGGGGAAGAGACCCAGTACTTC
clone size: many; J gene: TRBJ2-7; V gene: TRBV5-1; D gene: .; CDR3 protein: CASSRGTSVYEQYF; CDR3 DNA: TGCGCCAGCAGCCGTGGGACATCAGTTTACGAGCAGTACTTC
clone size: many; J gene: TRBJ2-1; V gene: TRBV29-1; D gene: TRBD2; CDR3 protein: CSVGLAGVEQFF; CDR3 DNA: TGCAGCGTTGGACTAGCTGGTGTTGAGCAGTTCTTC
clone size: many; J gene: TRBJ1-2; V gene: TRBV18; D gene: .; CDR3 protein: CASSPTSDYGYTF; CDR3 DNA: TGTGCCAGCTCACCCACATCGGACTATGGCTACACCTTC
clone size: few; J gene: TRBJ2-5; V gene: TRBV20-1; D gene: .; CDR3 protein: CSGGSFGGKETQYF; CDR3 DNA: TGCAGTGGGGGGTCTTTCGGAGGAAAAGAGACCCAGTACTTC
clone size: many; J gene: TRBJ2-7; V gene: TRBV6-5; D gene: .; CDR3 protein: CASSYPSSGGEQYF; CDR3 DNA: TGTGCCAGCAGTTACCCTTCTAGTGGGGGAGAGCAGTACTTC
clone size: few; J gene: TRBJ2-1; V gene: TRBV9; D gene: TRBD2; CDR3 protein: CASSVETSPYNEQFF; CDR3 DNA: TGTGCCAGCAGCGTGGAGACTAGCCCGTACAATGAGCAGTTCTTC
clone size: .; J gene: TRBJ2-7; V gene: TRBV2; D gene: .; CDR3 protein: CASTSDSSVQYF; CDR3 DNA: TGTGCCAGCACTTCGGACAGTAGCGTGCAGTACTTC
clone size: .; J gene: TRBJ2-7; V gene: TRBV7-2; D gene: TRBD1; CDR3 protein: CASSSLAGTGGYYEQYF; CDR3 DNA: TGTGCCAGCAGCTCACTTGCCGGGACAGGGGGCTACTACGAGCAGTACTTC
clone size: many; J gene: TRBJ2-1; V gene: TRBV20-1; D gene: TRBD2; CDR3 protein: CSASGNLLAGGNNEQFF; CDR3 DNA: TGCAGTGCTTCGGGTAACCTTCTAGCGGGAGGGAACAATGAGCAGTTCTTC
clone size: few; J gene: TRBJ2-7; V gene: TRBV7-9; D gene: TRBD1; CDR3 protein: CASSPWTGGVHEQYF; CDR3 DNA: TGTGCCAGCAGCCCATGGACAGGTGGGGTCCACGAGCAGTACTTC
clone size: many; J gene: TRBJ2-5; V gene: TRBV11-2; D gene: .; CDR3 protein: CATAMGQETQYF; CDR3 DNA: TGTGCCACCGCTATGGGGCAAGAGACCCAGTACTTC
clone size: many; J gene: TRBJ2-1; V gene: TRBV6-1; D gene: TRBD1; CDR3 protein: CASRQTTGLSYNEQFF; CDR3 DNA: TGTGCCAGCAGACAAACGACAGGGCTGTCCTACAATGAGCAGTTCTTC
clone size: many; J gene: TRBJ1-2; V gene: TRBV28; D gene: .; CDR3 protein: CASSLGGAYNYGYTF; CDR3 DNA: TGTGCCAGCAGCTTAGGAGGCGCCTATAACTATGGCTACACCTTC
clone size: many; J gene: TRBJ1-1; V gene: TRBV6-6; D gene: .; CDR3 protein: CASSYSTGETEAFF; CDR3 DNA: TGTGCCAGCAGTTACTCGACAGGAGAAACTGAAGCTTTCTTT
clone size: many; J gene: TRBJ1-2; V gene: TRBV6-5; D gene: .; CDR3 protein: CASSYSWGPKPDYGYTF; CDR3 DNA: TGTGCCAGCAGTTACTCATGGGGCCCGAAGCCGGACTATGGCTACACCTTC
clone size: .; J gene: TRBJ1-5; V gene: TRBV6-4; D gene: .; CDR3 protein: CASSYMGGNRPQHF; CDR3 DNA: TGTGCCAGCAGTTACATGGGGGGCAATCGGCCCCAGCATTTT
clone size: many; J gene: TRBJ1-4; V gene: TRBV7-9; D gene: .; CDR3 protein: CASSRGFNEKLFF; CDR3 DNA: TGTGCCAGCAGCAGGGGATTTAATGAAAAACTGTTTTTT
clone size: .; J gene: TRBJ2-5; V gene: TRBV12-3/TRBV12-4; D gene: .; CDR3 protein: CASSPTRGETQYF; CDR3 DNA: TGTGCCAGCAGCCCTACGCGGGGAGAGACCCAGTACTTC
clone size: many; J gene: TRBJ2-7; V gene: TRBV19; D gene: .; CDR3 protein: CASSIRVSYEQYF; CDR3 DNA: TGTGCCAGTAGTATAAGGGTCTCCTACGAGCAGTACTTC
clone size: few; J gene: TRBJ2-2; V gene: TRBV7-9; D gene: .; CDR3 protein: CASSPGTPLGGELFF; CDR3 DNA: TGTGCCAGCAGCCCCGGGACACCCCTCGGCGGGGAGCTGTTTTTT
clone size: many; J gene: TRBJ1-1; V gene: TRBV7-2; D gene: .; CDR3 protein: CASSPTAWDTEAFF; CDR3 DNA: TGTGCCAGCAGCCCGACCGCGTGGGACACTGAAGCTTTCTTT
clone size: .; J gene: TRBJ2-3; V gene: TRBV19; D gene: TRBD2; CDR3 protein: CASSMALAGATDTQYF; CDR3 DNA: TGTGCCAGTAGTATGGCTCTAGCGGGAGCCACAGATACGCAGTATTTT
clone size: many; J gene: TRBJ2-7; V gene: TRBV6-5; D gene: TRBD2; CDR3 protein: CASSYGIPSGRMDF; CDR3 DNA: TGTGCCAGCAGTTACGGAATCCCTAGCGGGAGAATGGACTTC
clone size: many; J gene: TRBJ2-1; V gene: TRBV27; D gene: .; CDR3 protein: CASSLTLGQGFDEQFF; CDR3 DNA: TGTGCCAGCAGCTTGACTTTGGGCCAGGGATTCGATGAGCAGTTCTTC
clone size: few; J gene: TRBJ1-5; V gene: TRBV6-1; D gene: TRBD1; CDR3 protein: CASSQGAASNQPQHF; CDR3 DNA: TGTGCCAGCAGTCAGGGGGCGGCAAGCAATCAGCCCCAGCATTTT
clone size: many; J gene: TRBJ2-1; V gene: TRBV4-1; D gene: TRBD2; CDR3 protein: CASSLAGVGGYEQFF; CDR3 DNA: TGCGCCAGCAGCCTAGCGGGAGTAGGTGGCTATGAGCAGTTCTTC
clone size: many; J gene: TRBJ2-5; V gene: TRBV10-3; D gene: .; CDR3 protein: CAISEAREETQYF; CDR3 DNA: TGTGCCATCAGTGAGGCGCGGGAAGAGACCCAGTACTTC
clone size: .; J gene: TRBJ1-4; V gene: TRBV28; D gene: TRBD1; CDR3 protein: CASRAGGAGREKLFF; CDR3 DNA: TGTGCCAGCAGAGCAGGGGGCGCGGGCAGGGAAAAACTGTTTTTT
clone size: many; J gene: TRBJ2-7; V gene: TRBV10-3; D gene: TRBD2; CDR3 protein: CATTPGLAAENYEQYF; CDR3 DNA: TGTGCCACAACCCCTGGACTAGCGGCCGAGAACTACGAGCAGTACTTC
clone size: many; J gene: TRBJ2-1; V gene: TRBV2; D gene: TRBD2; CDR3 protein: CASMVGGDEQFF; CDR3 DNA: TGTGCCAGCATGGTGGGAGGGGATGAGCAGTTCTTC
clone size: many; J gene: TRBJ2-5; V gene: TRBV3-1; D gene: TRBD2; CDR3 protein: CASIGGEGRETQYF; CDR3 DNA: TGTGCCAGCATTGGCGGGGAGGGGCGTGAGACCCAGTACTTC
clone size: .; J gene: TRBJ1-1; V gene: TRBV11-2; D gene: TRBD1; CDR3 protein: CVSTNGQGEVEAFF; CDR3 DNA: TGTGTCAGCACCAATGGACAGGGAGAGGTAGAAGCTTTCTTT
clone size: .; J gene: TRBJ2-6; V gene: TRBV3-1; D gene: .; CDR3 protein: CASSQDPQGPYSGANVLTF; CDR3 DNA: TGTGCCAGCAGCCAAGATCCACAGGGACCCTACTCTGGGGCCAACGTCCTGACTTTC
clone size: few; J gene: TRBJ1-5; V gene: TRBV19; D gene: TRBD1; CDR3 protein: CAGRQGGQPQHF; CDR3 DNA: TGTGCCGGTAGGCAGGGGGGACAGCCCCAGCATTTT
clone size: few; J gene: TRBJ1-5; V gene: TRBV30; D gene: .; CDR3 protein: CAWSPLLDQPQHF; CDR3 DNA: TGTGCCTGGAGTCCCTTATTGGATCAGCCCCAGCATTTT
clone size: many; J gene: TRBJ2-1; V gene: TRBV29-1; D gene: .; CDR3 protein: CSVEFGGTRNNEQFF; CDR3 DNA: TGCAGCGTTGAATTCGGCGGGACGCGTAACAATGAGCAGTTCTTC
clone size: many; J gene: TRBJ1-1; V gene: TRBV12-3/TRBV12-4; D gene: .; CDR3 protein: CASSLHPKSMNTEAFF; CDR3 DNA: TGTGCCAGCAGTTTACACCCCAAGAGCATGAACACTGAAGCTTTCTTT
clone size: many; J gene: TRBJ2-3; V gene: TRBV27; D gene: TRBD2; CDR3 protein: CASSLGLADLSTDTQYF; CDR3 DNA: TGTGCCAGCAGTTTGGGACTAGCGGACCTTAGCACAGATACGCAGTATTTT
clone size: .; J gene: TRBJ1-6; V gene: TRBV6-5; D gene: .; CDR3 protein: CASSYSMLGGAYNSPLHF; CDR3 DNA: TGTGCCAGCAGTTACTCGATGTTGGGGGGAGCCTATAATTCACCCCTCCACTTT
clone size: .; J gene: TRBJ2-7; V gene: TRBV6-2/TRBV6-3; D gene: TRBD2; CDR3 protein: CASSFDPHSGSGYEQYF; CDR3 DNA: TGTGCCAGCAGTTTTGACCCACACAGCGGGAGCGGCTACGAGCAGTACTTC